The clone carrying this TCR beta chain appeared many times. The antigen remains unidentified. V was pared by 2 bases and J by 5 bases, with 12 bases between. The CDR3 extends over 14 amino acids. The germline V gene encodes CDR1 MNHEY and CDR2 SVGEGT. The time point was: newly diagnosed GD, antithyroid drugs for less than 3 months. PBMCs were the source of the RNA used for TCR sequencing. This entry comes from a study of regulatory T cells in long-lasting Graves disease. General observations from the study: Persistent disease showed a preference for TRBV28, TRBJ1-2 and TRBJ2-5. Shared public clonotypes totalled 2,741 in persistent patients, compared with roughly 970 in new patients.

To make TCR beta libraries, researchers used iRepertoire HTBI primers and Arm-PCR of CDR3 regions. Study processing details: Taken together, the samples had fewer than 70 TRBV and roughly 15 TRBJ segments identified. TCRdb independently ran MiXCR on the multiplex PCR reads; one entry per CDR3 protein. The V and J calls, along with clone size, are taken from TCRdb and not from the paper's own processing. Of over 450,000 distinct CDR3 sequences detected, around 13% appear once; the ten largest clones hold 8% to 10%. This sample was shared with a second study, whose subject was T cells in Graves' hyperthyroidism and ophthalmopathy. That source adds: In the first-round RT-PCR of the TCR CDR3, the HTBI primer set was used.

The material was peripheral blood mononuclear cells (PBMCs), obtained at new diagnosis, from a patient treated with antithyroid drugs. V usage is TRBV6-2 or TRBV6-3 and J usage is TRBJ1-2; possible D gene TRBD1, 6 bases. This clonotype was sampled from a woman aged 30 to 39 with Graves disease. In DNA form, the CDR3 reads TGTGCCAGCAGTTACAGTCGGACAGCTTATGGCTACACCTTC. It encodes CASSYSRTAYGYTF.